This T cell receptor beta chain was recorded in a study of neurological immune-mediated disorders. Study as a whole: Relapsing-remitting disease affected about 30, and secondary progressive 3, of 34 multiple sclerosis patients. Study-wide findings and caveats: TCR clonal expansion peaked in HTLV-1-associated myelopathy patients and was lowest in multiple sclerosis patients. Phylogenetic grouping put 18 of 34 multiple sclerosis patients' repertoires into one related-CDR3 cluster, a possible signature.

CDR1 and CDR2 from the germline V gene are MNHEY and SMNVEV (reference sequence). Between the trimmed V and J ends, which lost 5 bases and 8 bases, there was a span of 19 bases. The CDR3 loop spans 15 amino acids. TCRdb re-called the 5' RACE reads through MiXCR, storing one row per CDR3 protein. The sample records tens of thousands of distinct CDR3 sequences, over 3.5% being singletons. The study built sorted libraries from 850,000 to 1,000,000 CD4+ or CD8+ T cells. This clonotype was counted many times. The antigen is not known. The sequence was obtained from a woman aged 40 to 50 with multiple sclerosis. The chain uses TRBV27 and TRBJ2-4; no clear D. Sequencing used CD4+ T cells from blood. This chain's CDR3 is CASSPNPSVVHIQYF. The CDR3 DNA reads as TGTGCCAGCAGTCCTAACCCCTCGGTGGTACACATTCAGTACTTC.